These 29 T cell receptor beta chains came from one sample sequenced in a study of T cell changes during pregnancy in multiple sclerosis. Using immunoSEQ multiplex PCR, the repertoire was profiled, and TCRdb retains in-frame clones only, with some absent. The sample lists more than 90,000 clones; more than 85% were seen once. The sample consisted of peripheral blood, taken in the first trimester of pregnancy. The receptor source for this set is a female donor with multiple sclerosis, enrolled in a pregnancy study.

This clone was seen just once. The V call is TRBV7-9, the J call TRBJ2-7, with D possibly TRBD2 on 6 matching bases. Deletions cut 5 bases from V and 4 bases from J, with 18 bases between. The CDR3 has 15 residues. Germline loops: CDR1 SEHNR, CDR2 FQNEAQ (reference sequence). The DNA for the CDR3 is TGTGCCAGCAGCCCCGGTCGGGGGAAGGTTTACGAGCAGTACTTC. Encoded protein: CASSPGRGKVYEQYF.

This chain uses TRBV30 with TRBJ1-1, with TRBD1 matching 7 bases. Germline loops: CDR1 GTSNPN, CDR2 SVGIG (reference sequence). V lost 0 bases, J lost 1 base, and 5 bases stayed unmatched. The CDR3 length is 15 residues. The CDR3: CAWSVSDRENTEAFF. CDR3 in DNA: TGTGCCTGGAGTGTATCCGACAGGGAGAACACTGAAGCTTTCTTT.

The chain has TRBV28 and TRBJ2-7; 9 bases align to TRBD1. J was trimmed by 2 bases and V by 4 bases; bases with no gene match: 6. CDR1 MDHEN and CDR2 SYDVKM come from the germline V gene. The CDR3 spans 15 residues. The CDR3, as DNA: TGTGCCAGCAGTTACTACAGGGGGCCTGCCTACGAGCAGTACTTC. Translation: CASSYYRGPAYEQYF.

About this clone: An end of the junction does not agree with germline; a read error may underlie this. V usage is TRBV6-1 and J usage is TRBJ2-1, with D maybe TRBD1 (5 bases). Per germline, CDR1 MNHNS and CDR2 SASEGT. This CDR3 has 13 residues. The CDR3 here is CASSEALPSVGVF. The CDR3 DNA reads TGTGCCAGCAGTGAAGCCCTTCCCTCGGTAGGGGTCTTC.

The V and J genes are TRBV19 and TRBJ1-3; D is ambiguous. Germline V lookup: CDR1 LNHDA, CDR2 SQIVND (reference sequence). With 5 bases removed from V and 0 bases from J, the gap between germline ends came to 5 bases. This CDR3 is built from 13 residues. CDR3 sequence (DNA): TGTGCCAGTAGTTTACTCTCTGGAAACACCATATATTTT. It translates to CASSLLSGNTIYF. Complete variable domain (other parts from reference TRBV19 and TRBJ1-3): DGGITQSPKYLFRKEGQNVTLSCEQNLNHDAMYWYRQDPGQGLRLIYYSQIVNDFQKGDIAEGYSVSREKKESFPLTVTSAQKNPTAFYLCASSLLSGNTIYFGEGSWLTVV.

This chain joins TRBV2 and TRBJ2-7; maybe TRBD1 (6 bases). Germline V gene lookup returns CDR1 SNHLY and CDR2 FYNNEI. V dropped 6 bases and J dropped 6 bases, with 9 bases sitting between them. The CDR3 consists of 11 residues. CDR3 in DNA: TGTGCCAGCAGACGAGGGGGCGAGCAGTACTTC. Residues: CASRRGGEQYF.

The genes are TRBV30 and TRBJ2-7, with TRBD1 matching 7 bases. The V and J ends lost 3 bases and 2 bases, in that order; junction bases with no gene match: 7. This CDR3 region has 14 residues. In germline, CDR1 is GTSNPN, CDR2 SVGIG (reference sequence). The CDR3 loop reads CAWRAGGDTYEQYF. In DNA, the CDR3 is TGTGCCTGGAGGGCAGGGGGAGACACCTACGAGCAGTACTTC.

This CDR3 is CASSLAGGGEAFF. The CDR3 nucleotides are TGTGCCAGCAGTTTAGCGGGGGGAGGAGAAGCTTTCTTT. The chain links TRBV27 to TRBJ1-1, with D possibly being TRBD1 (5 bases). The V end lost 2 bases, the J end lost 8 bases, and 12 bases lay between the germline ends. The CDR3 has 13 residues. Germline V lookup: CDR1 MNHEY, CDR2 SMNVEV (reference sequence).

The chain carries TRBV19 and TRBJ2-7; tentative D call: TRBD2 (6 bases). The V gene's germline CDR1 is LNHDA and CDR2 SQIVND (reference sequence). V was shortened by 4 bases and J by 0 bases, with 16 bases between the two germline ends. CDR3 length: 16 amino acids. The CDR3: CASSRGFAGSSYEQYF. CDR3 sequence (DNA): TGTGCCAGTAGTAGAGGGTTCGCGGGAAGCTCCTACGAGCAGTACTTC.

The rearrangement uses TRBV29-1 and TRBJ2-3; D unresolved. Germline V gene lookup returns CDR1 SQVTM and CDR2 ANQGSEA. V lost 2 bases and J lost 2, with 11 bases in between. This CDR3 has 14 residues. In DNA form, the CDR3 reads TGCAGCGTTGAACAGGAATACGCCACAGATACGCAGTATTTT. The encoded protein is CSVEQEYATDTQYF.

The rearrangement uses TRBV10-1 and TRBJ2-2; D perhaps matches TRBD1 (6 bases). V lost 6 bases to trimming and J lost 4 bases, with 15 bases between them. The CDR3 length is 15 residues. Germline-derived CDR1 and CDR2 are WNHNN and SYGVQD (reference sequence). The CDR3 region is CASSPHPQGTGELFF. The CDR3, as DNA: TGCGCCAGCAGCCCCCACCCACAGGGCACCGGGGAGCTGTTTTTT.

The J gene is TRBJ2-1, the V gene TRBV5-1, with D perhaps matching TRBD1 (6 bases). Germline values: CDR1 SGHRS, CDR2 YFSETQ. The CDR3 sequence is 16 residues long. V was cut by 2 bases and J by 7 bases, with 19 bases left in between. The CDR3: CASSLPDRQSKNEQFF. CDR3 nucleotide sequence: TGCGCCAGCAGCTTACCCGACAGGCAATCTAAAAATGAGCAGTTCTTC.

The chain combines TRBV7-2 with TRBJ2-5; no reliable D call. The length of the CDR3 is 14 residues. V dropped 2 bases and J dropped 2 bases, with 9 bases sitting between them. Germline loops: CDR1 SGHTA, CDR2 FQGNSA. CDR3 loop: CASSLFNRQETQYF. The CDR3 DNA is TGTGCCAGCAGCTTATTCAACAGACAAGAGACCCAGTACTTC.

This chain joins TRBV30 and TRBJ2-2, with D possibly matching TRBD2 (6 bases). The CDR3 has 13 residues. The germline gives CDR1 GTSNPN, CDR2 SVGIG (reference sequence). Trimming stripped 3 bases from V and 3 bases from J, with 8 bases between. The CDR3 DNA follows: TGTGCCTGGAGAGGGACTGACACCGGGGAGCTGTTTTTT. Protein: CAWRGTDTGELFF. Drawing the rest from reference TRBV30 and TRBJ2-2, the complete variable domain is SQTIHQWPATLVQPVGSPLSLECTVEGTSNPNLYWYRQAAGRGLQLLFYSVGIGQISSEVPQNLSASRPQDRQFILSSKKLLLSDSGFYLCAWRGTDTGELFFGEGSRLTVL.

The rearrangement uses TRBV10-3 and TRBJ2-7; a weak D match, TRBD1 (5 bases). Trimming stripped 0 bases from V and 0 bases from J, with 15 bases between. The CDR3 sequence is 17 residues long. Germline V CDR1 and CDR2: ENHRY, SYGVKD. CDR3 nucleotides: TGTGCCATCAGTGAGTCGCTGGCAGGGCCTAACTCCTACGAGCAGTACTTC. Translated, it gives CAISESLAGPNSYEQYF.

The chain couples TRBV5-1 to TRBJ2-6; tentative D call: TRBD2 (5 bases). Deletions cut 7 bases from V and 2 bases from J, with 10 bases between. Per the germline V gene, CDR1 is SGHRS and CDR2 is YFSETQ. The CDR3 length is 14 residues. The CDR3 bases are TGCGCCAGCGCCCCAGCGGCTGGGGCCAACGTCCTGACTTTC. Translating it yields CASAPAAGANVLTF.

The gene calls are TRBV7-8 and TRBJ2-1, with 8 bases lining up with TRBD1. CDR1 and CDR2 from the germline V gene are SGHVS and FQNEAQ. This CDR3 comprises 16 residues. The J segment lost 2 bases and the V segment lost 5 bases, leaving 8 bases of the junction unmatched. CDR3 protein: CASSGKPGQAYNEQFF. The CDR3, as DNA: TGTGCCAGCAGCGGGAAACCGGGACAGGCCTACAATGAGCAGTTCTTC.

V is TRBV21-1 and J is TRBJ2-2; TRBD1, as called in the table, went unchecked against the DNA. TRBV21-1 is noted as a pseudogene. This CDR3 comprises 14 residues. The CDR3 DNA is TGTGCCAGCAGCAAGGACAGGGAGACCGGGGAGCTGTTTTTT. This codes for CASSKDRETGELFF.

The chain is built from TRBV6-1 and TRBJ2-3, with D perhaps TRBD1 (5 bases). V dropped 4 bases and J dropped 4 bases, with 9 bases sitting between them. The CDR3 length is 13 residues. Germline V gene data show CDR1 as MNHNS and CDR2 as SASEGT. The CDR3 DNA sequence: TGTGCCAGCAGTGTTATCAGGGCAGATACGCAGTATTTT. Translation gives CASSVIRADTQYF.

The rearrangement joins TRBV5-1 to TRBJ2-7; weak D call: TRBD2 (6 bases). Germline V gene sequence: CDR1 SGHRS, CDR2 YFSETQ. There are 14 residues in the CDR3. Trimming left V 5 bases short and J 2 bases short, with 14 bases between. CDR3 bases: TGCGCCAGCAGATCGGCTAGCGAACCCTACGAGCAGTACTTC. Translated, it gives CASRSASEPYEQYF.

This chain uses TRBV7-9 with TRBJ2-5, with D tentatively TRBD1 (6 bases). This CDR3 has 14 residues. The V and J ends lost 2 bases and 3 bases respectively, with 10 bases between them. CDR1 is SEHNR and CDR2 is FQNEAQ in the germline V gene (reference sequence). As DNA, the CDR3 is TGTGCCAGCAGCTTAATGGGGGCGGAAGAGACCCAGTACTTC. This encodes CASSLMGAEETQYF.

V is TRBV5-6 and J is TRBJ2-6; the match to TRBD2 covers 10 bases. CDR1 SGHDT and CDR2 YYEEEE come from the germline V gene. With V trimmed by 4 bases and J by 12 bases, 4 bases remained unmatched. CDR3 length: 13 residues. The chain's CDR3 is CASSTSGAPVLTF. In nucleotides, the CDR3 is TGTGCCAGCAGCACTAGCGGGGCCCCCGTCCTGACTTTC. Filled out from reference TRBV5-6 and TRBJ2-6, the complete variable domain reads DAGVTQSPTHLIKTRGQQVTLRCSPKSGHDTVSWYQQALGQGPQFIFQYYEEEERQRGNFPDRFSGHQFPNYSSELNVNALLLGDSALYLCASSTSGAPVLTFGAGSRLTVL.

The chain is built from TRBV7-6 and TRBJ2-1, with 11 bases matching TRBD2. Germline assignment: CDR1 SGHVS and CDR2 FNYEAQ. J was trimmed by 7 bases and V by 5 bases; bases with no gene match: 4. The CDR3 extends over 14 amino acids. CDR3 in DNA: TGTGCCAGCAGCGGACTAGCGGGTTCGAATGAGCAGTTCTTC. Residues: CASSGLAGSNEQFF.

The CDR3 region is CASRPAGGPVEQYF. The CDR3 DNA reads TGTGCCAGCAGGCCAGCGGGAGGGCCTGTCGAGCAGTACTTC. V usage is TRBV11-2 and J usage is TRBJ2-7; TRBD2 agrees at 10 bases. Germline V gene data show CDR1 as SGHAT and CDR2 as FQNNGV. Unmatched junction bases numbered 8, after V lost 6 bases and J lost 6 bases. The CDR3 spans 14 residues.

The V gene is TRBV5-8, the J gene TRBJ2-2, with TRBD2 matching 14 bases. CDR1 SGHTS and CDR2 YDEGEE come from the germline V gene. V gave up 3 bases and J gave up 7 bases; unmatched junction bases: 11. This CDR3 is 18 amino acids long. The CDR3 nucleotides read TGTGCCAGCAGCTGGACCGGGACTAGCGGGAGACTACACGGGGAGCTGTTTTTT. Translation gives CASSWTGTSGRLHGELFF.

V is TRBV4-1 and J is TRBJ2-1, with D unresolved. The CDR3 covers 16 residues. Germline V lookup: CDR1 MGHRA, CDR2 YSYEKL. V dropped 5 bases and J dropped 0 bases, with 14 bases sitting between them. The CDR3, as DNA: TGCGCCAGCAGCGCATGGGCCCCAGGCTCCTACAATGAGCAGTTCTTC. This gives the protein CASSAWAPGSYNEQFF.

V is TRBV2 and J is TRBJ1-5; TRBD1 agrees at 7 bases. V lost 9 bases to trimming and J lost 4 bases; unmatched junction nucleotides: 15. This CDR3 is built from 16 residues. Germline V gene sequence: CDR1 SNHLY, CDR2 FYNNEI. The CDR3 protein is CASHDRESLWNQPQHF. The DNA of the CDR3 is TGTGCCAGTCATGACAGGGAATCCTTATGGAATCAGCCCCAGCATTTT.

This chain links TRBV27 with TRBJ2-1, with 8 bases that match TRBD1. Germline V lookup: CDR1 MNHEY, CDR2 SMNVEV (reference sequence). V gave up 0 bases and J gave up 13 bases; unmatched junction bases: 5. This CDR3 spans 13 amino acids. The CDR3 DNA reads as TGTGCCAGCAGTTTATCGGACGACAGGGGACAGTTCTTC. This gives the protein CASSLSDDRGQFF.

The chain has TRBV7-8 and TRBJ2-7, with 10 bases aligning to TRBD1. The length of the CDR3 is 17 residues. Germline CDR1 reads SGHVS; CDR2 reads FQNEAQ. V dropped 3 bases and J dropped 4; count of bases not matched to a gene: 12. In DNA, the CDR3 is TGTGCCAGCAGCTTGGGGATGACAGGGGGCTCTTTATACGAGCAGTACTTC. Encoded protein: CASSLGMTGGSLYEQYF.